A single TCR beta chain is shown here with its context. The target antigen is unknown. This entry is derived from a study of siplizumab effects on memory and regulatory T cells. The study's findings and limits: Sequences that were alloreactive and traceable to unstimulated CD4+ memory cells were significantly reduced by siplizumab.

V lost 9 bases and J lost 7, with 15 bases in between. The CDR3 spans 13 residues. CDR1 is WSHSY, CDR2 SAAADI, per germline. Each sample yielded approximately 92,000 assayed TCR templates. Here immunoSEQ multiplex PCR was the method, and the copy in TCRdb shows in-frame clones only, minus some. The sample includes some 65,000 clones, 80% to 90% of them seen just once. The TCR comes from a human donor in good health. This chain links TRBV10-2 with TRBJ1-4; D may be TRBD1 (5 bases). The sequencing input was Tregs sorted from blood. This CDR3 is CASGGKGGEKLFF. In DNA form, the CDR3 reads TGCGCCAGTGGGGGAAAGGGAGGTGAAAAACTGTTTTTT.